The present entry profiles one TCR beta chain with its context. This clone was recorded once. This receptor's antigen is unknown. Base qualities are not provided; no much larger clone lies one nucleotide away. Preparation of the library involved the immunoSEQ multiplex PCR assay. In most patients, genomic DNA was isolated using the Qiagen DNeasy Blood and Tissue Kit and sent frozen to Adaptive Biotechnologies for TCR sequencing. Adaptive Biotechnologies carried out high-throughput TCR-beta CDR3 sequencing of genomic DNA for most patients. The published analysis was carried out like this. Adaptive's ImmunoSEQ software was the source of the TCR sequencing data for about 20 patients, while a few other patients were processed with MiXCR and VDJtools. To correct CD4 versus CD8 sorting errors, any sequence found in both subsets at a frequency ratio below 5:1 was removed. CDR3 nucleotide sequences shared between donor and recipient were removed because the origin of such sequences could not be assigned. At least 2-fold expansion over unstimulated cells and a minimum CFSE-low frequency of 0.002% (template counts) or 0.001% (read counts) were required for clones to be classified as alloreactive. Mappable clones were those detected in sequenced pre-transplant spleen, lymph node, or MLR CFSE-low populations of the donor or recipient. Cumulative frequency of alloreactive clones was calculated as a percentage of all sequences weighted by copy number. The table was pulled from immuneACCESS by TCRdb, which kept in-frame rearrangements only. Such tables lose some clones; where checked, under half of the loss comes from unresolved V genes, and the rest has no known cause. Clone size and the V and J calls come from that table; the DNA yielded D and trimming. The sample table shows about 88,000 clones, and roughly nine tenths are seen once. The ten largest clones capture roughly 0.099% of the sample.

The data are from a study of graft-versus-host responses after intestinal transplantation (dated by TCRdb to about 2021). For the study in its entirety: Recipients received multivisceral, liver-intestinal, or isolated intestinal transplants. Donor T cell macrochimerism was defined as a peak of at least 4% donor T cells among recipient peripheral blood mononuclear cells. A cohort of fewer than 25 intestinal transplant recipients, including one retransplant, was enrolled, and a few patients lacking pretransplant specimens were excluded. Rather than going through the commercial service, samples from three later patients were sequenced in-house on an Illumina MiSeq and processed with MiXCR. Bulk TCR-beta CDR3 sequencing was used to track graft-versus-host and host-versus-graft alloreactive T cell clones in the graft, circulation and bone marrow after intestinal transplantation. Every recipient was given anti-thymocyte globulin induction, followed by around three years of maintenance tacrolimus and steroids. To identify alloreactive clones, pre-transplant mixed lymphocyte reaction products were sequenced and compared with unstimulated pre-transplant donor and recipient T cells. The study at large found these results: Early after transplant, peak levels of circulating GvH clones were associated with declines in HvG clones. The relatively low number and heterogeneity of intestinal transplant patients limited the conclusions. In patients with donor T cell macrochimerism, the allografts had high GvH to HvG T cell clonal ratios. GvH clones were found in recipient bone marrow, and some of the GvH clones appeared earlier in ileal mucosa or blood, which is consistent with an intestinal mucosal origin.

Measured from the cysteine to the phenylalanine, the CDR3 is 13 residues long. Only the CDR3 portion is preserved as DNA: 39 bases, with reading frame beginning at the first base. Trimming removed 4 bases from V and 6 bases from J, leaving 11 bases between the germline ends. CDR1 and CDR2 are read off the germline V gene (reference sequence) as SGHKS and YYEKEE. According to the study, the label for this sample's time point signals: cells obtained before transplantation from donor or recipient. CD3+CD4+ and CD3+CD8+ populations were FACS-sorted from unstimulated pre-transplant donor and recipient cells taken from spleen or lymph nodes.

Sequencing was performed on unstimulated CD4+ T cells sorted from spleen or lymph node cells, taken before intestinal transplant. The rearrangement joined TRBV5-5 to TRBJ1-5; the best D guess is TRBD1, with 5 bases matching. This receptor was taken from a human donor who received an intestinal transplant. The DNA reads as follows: TGTGCCAGCAGCCTGGGGGGGGGTCAGCCCCAGCATTTT. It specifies CASSLGGGQPQHF.